The entry below describes one TCR beta chain. This record comes from a study of T cells in Graves' hyperthyroidism and ophthalmopathy. V was clipped by 6 bases and J by 2 bases, with 12 bases between them. Germline loops: CDR1 KGHDR, CDR2 SFDVKD. The length of the CDR3 is 14 residues. RNA transcripts yielded amplified TCR beta CDR3 regions. The primer set for the first-round RT-PCR of the TCR CDR3 was HTBI. MiXCR, applied by TCRdb to the multiplex PCR reads, yields one record per CDR3 protein. The table has approximately 410,000 distinct CDR3 sequences, roughly 14% seen once. The receptor comes from a man between 18 and 29 years old with Graves' ophthalmopathy. V and J are TRBV24-1 and TRBJ1-1, with D maybe TRBD1 (5 bases). Sequenced input: blood. This chain's CDR3 is CATSNRGPNTEAFF. CDR3 nucleotides: TGTGCCACCAGTAATCGGGGACCAAACACTGAAGCTTTCTTT.